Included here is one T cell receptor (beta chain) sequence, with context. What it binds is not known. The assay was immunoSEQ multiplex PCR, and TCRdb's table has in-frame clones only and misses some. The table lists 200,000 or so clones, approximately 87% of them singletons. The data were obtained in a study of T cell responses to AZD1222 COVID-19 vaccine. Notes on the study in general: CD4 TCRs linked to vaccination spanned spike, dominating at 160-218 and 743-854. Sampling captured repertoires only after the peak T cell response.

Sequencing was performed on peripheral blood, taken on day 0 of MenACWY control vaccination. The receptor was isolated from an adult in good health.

The CDR3 sequence: CAWGLPYEQFF. The CDR3 DNA sequence: TGTGCCTGGGGACTGCCCTATGAGCAGTTCTTC. The chain is built from TRBV30 and TRBJ2-1; TRBD2 is a possible D gene (5 bases). The V end was cut by 5 bases, the J end by 8 bases, with 10 bases between. CDR3 size: 11 residues. Germline loops: CDR1 GTSNPN, CDR2 SVGIG (reference sequence). The whole variable domain, remainder taken from reference TRBV30 and TRBJ2-1, is SQTIHQWPATLVQPVGSPLSLECTVEGTSNPNLYWYRQAAGRGLQLLFYSVGIGQISSEVPQNLSASRPQDRQFILSSKKLLLSDSGFYLCAWGLPYEQFFGPGTRLTVL.